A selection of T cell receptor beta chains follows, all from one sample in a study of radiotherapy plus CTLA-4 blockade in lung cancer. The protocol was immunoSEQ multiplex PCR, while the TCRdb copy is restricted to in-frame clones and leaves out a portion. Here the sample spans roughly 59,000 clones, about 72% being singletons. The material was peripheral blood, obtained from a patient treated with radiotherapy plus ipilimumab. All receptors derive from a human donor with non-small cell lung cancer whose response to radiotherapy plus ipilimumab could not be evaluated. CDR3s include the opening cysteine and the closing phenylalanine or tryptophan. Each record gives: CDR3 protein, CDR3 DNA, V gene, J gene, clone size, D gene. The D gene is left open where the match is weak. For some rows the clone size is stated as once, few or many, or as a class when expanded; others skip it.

CAWSTGVVQPQHF	TGTGCCTGGAGTACAGGGGTTGTTCAGCCCCAGCATTTT	TRBV30	TRBJ1-5	few	TRBD1
CASSLGWGPRGGEQFF	TGCGCCAGCAGCTTGGGTTGGGGGCCACGGGGGGGTGAGCAGTTCTTC	TRBV5-1	TRBJ2-1	few	TRBD2
CASSELAGGPGTDTQYF	TGTGCCAGCAGTGAACTGGCGGGAGGGCCGGGCACAGATACGCAGTATTTT	TRBV6-1	TRBJ2-3	few	TRBD2
CASSDHGLEYNEQFF	TGCGCCAGCAGCGATCACGGACTGGAATACAATGAGCAGTTCTTC	TRBV10-1	TRBJ2-1	NA	NA
CASSDGGRAYEQYF	TGCGCCAGCAGTGATGGCGGGAGGGCCTACGAGCAGTACTTC	TRBV10-1	TRBJ2-7	NA	TRBD2
CSVEGEQGYEQYF	TGCAGCGTTGAGGGTGAGCAGGGCTACGAGCAGTACTTC	TRBV29-1	TRBJ2-7	NA	NA
CASSLGGRYEQYF	TGTGCCAGCAGCTTGGGCGGGAGATACGAGCAGTACTTC	TRBV7-2	TRBJ2-7	once	TRBD2
CASSFRNEQYF	TGTGCCAGCAGCTTCAGGAACGAGCAGTACTTC	TRBV7-9	TRBJ2-7	NA	NA
CAWSVQVGAGNTIYF	TGTGCCTGGAGTGTACAAGTGGGAGCTGGAAACACCATATATTTT	TRBV30	TRBJ1-3	NA	NA
CASSTRTGMNTEAFF	TGTGCCAGTAGTACCCGGACAGGGATGAACACTGAAGCTTTCTTT	TRBV19	TRBJ1-1	NA	TRBD1
CAWSGGGGRNEQFF	TGTGCCTGGAGTGGGGGCGGGGGGAGAAATGAGCAGTTCTTC	TRBV30	TRBJ2-1	NA	TRBD2
CASRASGSYEQYF	TGCGCCAGCAGGGCTAGCGGGAGTTACGAGCAGTACTTC	TRBV10-1	TRBJ2-7	once	TRBD2